These T cell receptor beta chains were read from a single sample in a study of T cell changes during pregnancy in multiple sclerosis. TCRdb keeps only in-frame clones here, not all; method: immunoSEQ multiplex PCR. The table includes 50,000 to 75,000 clones, around nine tenths detected once. Sequenced material: peripheral blood, taken in the third trimester of pregnancy. These receptors originate from a female donor in good health, enrolled as a control in a pregnancy study. CDR3s include the opening cysteine and the closing phenylalanine or tryptophan. Each record gives: CDR3 length, clone size, V gene, D gene, J gene, CDR3 DNA, CDR3 protein. D genes are given only for firm matches. Expanded clones are given a class, and other clones once, few, many or no size at all.

>15|-|TRBV7-3|TRBD2|TRBJ2-3
TGTGCCAGCAGCTTAAGGGGGGGGGAGGAAGATACGCAGTATTTT
CASSLRGGEEDTQYF
>17|once|TRBV7-9|-|TRBJ1-1
TGTGCCAGCAGATCTAAATTACAGGGTTCGAGGGACACTGAAGCTTTCTTT
CASRSKLQGSRDTEAFF
>16|-|TRBV13|-|TRBJ1-1
TGTGCCAGCAGCCTCCTGGGCGGGGTAGTGAACACTGAAGCTTTCTTT
CASSLLGGVVNTEAFF
>16|once|TRBV7-8|TRBD2|TRBJ2-1
TGTGCCAGCAGCCCCAGCGGGGCTAGCTCCTACAATGAGCAGTTCTTC
CASSPSGASSYNEQFF
>12|once|TRBV29-1|TRBD1|TRBJ1-2
TGCAGCGCCGGAGGACAGGCCTATGGCTACACCTTC
CSAGGQAYGYTF
>14|-|TRBV7-2|TRBD1|TRBJ1-5
TGTGCCAGCAGCTTGCGGGACAGGGAAGCAACCCAGCATTTT
CASSLRDREATQHF
>13|once|TRBV2|-|TRBJ1-1
TGTGCCAGCAGATTTAATGTGCGAACTGAAGCTTTCTTT
CASRFNVRTEAFF
>15|-|TRBV4-1|TRBD1|TRBJ1-1
TGCGCCAGCAGCCAACCTTCAGGGGGGCACACTGAAGCTTTCTTT
CASSQPSGGHTEAFF
>15|-|TRBV19|-|TRBJ1-4
TGTGCCAGTAGTATAGTGGCCATAACTAATGAAAAACTGTTTTTT
CASSIVAITNEKLFF
>19|-|TRBV9|-|TRBJ2-1
TGTGCCAGCACCGGCGGCTCGCGGGAAGCATCTACCTACAACAATGAGCAGTTCTTC
CASTGGSREASTYNNEQFF
>14|-|TRBV18|TRBD1|TRBJ1-1
TGTGCCAGCTCTACAGGGGATTGGTACACTGAAGCTTTCTTT
CASSTGDWYTEAFF
>15|-|TRBV11-2|-|TRBJ2-7
TGTGCCAGCAGCTTAGAGGACTCTCTAACCTACGAGCAGTACTTC
CASSLEDSLTYEQYF
>13|-|TRBV5-4|-|TRBJ2-5
TGTGCCAGCAGCTTACAATACGTTCAGACCCAGTACTTC
CASSLQYVQTQYF
>15|-|TRBV5-4|-|TRBJ1-2
TGTGCCAGCAGCGGTAGGACCAGGGGTCACTATGGCTACACCTTC
CASSGRTRGHYGYTF
>16|-|TRBV7-9|-|TRBJ1-2
TGTGCCAGCAGCTTAGAAGGTCCGAGGAGTAACTATGGCTACACCTTC
CASSLEGPRSNYGYTF
>14|-|TRBV4-3|TRBD1|TRBJ2-7
TGCGCCAGCAGCCAAAACAGGGGGGCACTTTGGCAGTACTTC
CASSQNRGALWQYF
>13|-|TRBV6-5|-|TRBJ1-1
TGTGCCAGCAGTTACTCAGGGGGGGCTGAAGCTTTCTTT
CASSYSGGAEAFF
>11|-|TRBV30|-|TRBJ1-6
TGTGCCTGGGAGGGTGGTTCACCCCTCCACTTT
CAWEGGSPLHF
>16|-|TRBV4-1|TRBD1|TRBJ1-4
TGCGCCAGCAGCCAAGACAGGGGGACAGGGGAAGAAAAACTGTTTTTT
CASSQDRGTGEEKLFF
>14|-|TRBV9|-|TRBJ2-7
TGTGCCAGCAGCGTTGACGGGGGAAGCTACGAGCAGTACTTC
CASSVDGGSYEQYF
>15|-|TRBV19|-|TRBJ1-1
TGTGCCAGTAGGGAAGAAAGCGTCCCGAACACTGAAGCTTTCTTT
CASREESVPNTEAFF
>17|-|TRBV4-2|-|TRBJ1-2
TGTGCCAGCAGCCAAGAGGTCGTAGGGACTCTACCCTATGGCTACACCTTC
CASSQEVVGTLPYGYTF
>15|-|TRBV5-1|-|TRBJ1-2
TGCGCCAGCAGCTTGGGAGGGGGTAACGACTATGGCTACACCTTC
CASSLGGGNDYGYTF
>15|-|TRBV19|-|TRBJ1-3
TGTGCCAGTACCTTAACAGTCTTCTCTGGAAACACCATATATTTT
CASTLTVFSGNTIYF
>17|-|TRBV7-9|-|TRBJ1-2
TGTGCCAGCAGCTTAATAGGGGCTTATCCTACTAACTATGGCTACACCTTC
CASSLIGAYPTNYGYTF
>16|-|TRBV19|-|TRBJ1-1
TGTGCCAGTACATCTCAGGGTCGCGTTGGGGGCGTTGAAGCTTTCTTT
CASTSQGRVGGVEAFF
>15|-|TRBV7-2|-|TRBJ2-1
TGTGCCAGCAGCTTCGGACACCATAGTTACAATGAGCAGTTCTTC
CASSFGHHSYNEQFF
>15|once|TRBV7-8|-|TRBJ1-4
TGTGCCAGCAGCTTAGATCATTCAACTAATGAAAAACTGTTTTTT
CASSLDHSTNEKLFF
>15|-|TRBV28|TRBD1|TRBJ1-2
TGTGCCATCGCGGACAGGAGATATTCTATCGGAGGCTACACCTTC
CAIADRRYSIGGYTF
>14|-|TRBV5-4|-|TRBJ2-7
TGTGCCAGCAGCTCAAACGGTGAAGGGGACGAGCAGTACTTC
CASSSNGEGDEQYF
>15|-|TRBV5-4|TRBD2|TRBJ2-1
TGTGCCAGCAGCGTCTCTAGCGGGGGCCTCAATGAGCAGTTCTTC
CASSVSSGGLNEQFF
>16|-|TRBV7-3|TRBD2|TRBJ2-1
TGTGCCAGCAGCCCTCTGGCGGGTAGCGGGAGAAATGAGCAGTTCTTC
CASSPLAGSGRNEQFF
>19|-|TRBV4-2|TRBD2|TRBJ2-6
TGTGCCAGCACTTCTAATAGCGGGAATATCCCACCTGGGGCCAACGTCCTGACTTTC
CASTSNSGNIPPGANVLTF
>14|-|TRBV7-9|-|TRBJ2-5
TGTGCCAGCAGCTTAGCGGTCTCGGGAGAGACCCAGTACTTC
CASSLAVSGETQYF
>14|-|TRBV5-4|TRBD2|TRBJ2-7
TGTGCCAGCAGCCCCGGACTAGCGGGAGACGAGCAGTACTTC
CASSPGLAGDEQYF
>12|-|TRBV7-9|-|TRBJ2-7
TGTGCCAGCAGCCTCCTTAGGAGCGAGCAGTACTTC
CASSLLRSEQYF
>13|-|TRBV29-1|-|TRBJ2-7
TGCAGCGTCGTGGACTGGAGCTCCTACGAGCAGTACTTC
CSVVDWSSYEQYF
>15|-|TRBV27|-|TRBJ2-3
TGTGCCAGCAGTTTAGATTGGACACTCACAGATACGCAGTATTTT
CASSLDWTLTDTQYF
>13|-|TRBV4-3|-|TRBJ2-7
TGCGCCAGCAGCCAAGATGGCGGTTACGAGCAGTACTTC
CASSQDGGYEQYF
>12|-|TRBV5-1|-|TRBJ1-2
TGCGCCAGCAGGGCCCCAGGCTATGGCTACACCTTC
CASRAPGYGYTF
>19|-|TRBV4-1|TRBD2|TRBJ2-1
TGCGCCAGCAGCCAGGGGACTAGCGGGAGGGCCCGGGCGTACAATGAGCAGTTCTTC
CASSQGTSGRARAYNEQFF
>13|once|TRBV19|-|TRBJ1-2
TGTGCCAGTAGTATTGGGCAGGGGAATGGCTACACCTTC
CASSIGQGNGYTF
>13|-|TRBV29-1|-|TRBJ1-3
TGCAGCGTGCCTTCGGGGGCTGGAAACACCATATATTTT
CSVPSGAGNTIYF